Below are 32 T cell receptor beta chains sequenced from a single sample in a study of identical twins. TCRdb passed the 5' RACE reads through MiXCR, listing each CDR3 protein once. The sample records 400,000 to 550,000 distinct CDR3 sequences, around 20% being singletons. This same sample was also part of a study on T cells expressing NK-cell markers.

Sequencing used CD4+ T cells sorted from blood. These receptors were collected from a woman aged 18-29 years in good health.

The genes are TRBV20-1 and TRBJ2-7, with D tentatively TRBD1 or TRBD2 (5 bases each). The V gene's germline CDR1 is DFQATT and CDR2 SNEGSKA (reference sequence). This CDR3 comprises 14 residues. The ends were cut back, 6 bases at V and 2 bases at J, with 17 bases in the middle. In DNA form, the CDR3 reads TGCAGTGCCAGGGAACCCTCGGGGACCTACGAGCAGTACTTC. As protein: CSAREPSGTYEQYF.

The chain has TRBV6-1 and TRBJ1-1; D might be TRBD1 (5 bases). The ends were cut back, 6 bases at V and 5 bases at J, with 13 bases in the middle. This CDR3 is 13 amino acids long. CDR1 and CDR2 (germline): MNHNS, SASEGT. As DNA, the CDR3 is TGTGCCAGCAGCCCACAGGCAAGTACTGAAGCTTTCTTT. Amino acids: CASSPQASTEAFF.

The CDR3 nucleotides are TGCAGTGTCTCGGGGGGGCCGCGGCAGCCCCAGCATTTT. This sequence encodes CSVSGGPRQPQHF. The rearrangement joins TRBV20-1 to TRBJ1-5, with D possibly being TRBD1 (6 bases). Germline-derived CDR1 and CDR2 are DFQATT and SNEGSKA (reference sequence). This CDR3 comprises 13 residues. The germline V and J ends were trimmed by 7 bases and 7 bases, with 17 bases remaining between them.

V gene TRBV5-1 combines with J gene TRBJ2-5, with D perhaps TRBD1 (5 bases). Germline V gene lookup returns CDR1 SGHRS and CDR2 YFSETQ. This CDR3 is 15 amino acids long. The ends were cut back, 3 bases at V and 4 bases at J, with 16 bases in the middle. CDR3 amino acids: CASSSQGPPGETQYF. Here the CDR3 DNA reads TGCGCCAGCAGCTCGCAGGGCCCCCCGGGAGAGACCCAGTACTTC.

To note about this clonotype: One end of the junction does not line up with germline, which may come from a read error. The gene calls are TRBV6-5 and TRBJ1-1; no reliable D call. CDR1 and CDR2 from the germline V gene are MNHEY and SVGAGI. The CDR3 is 11 amino acids. In DNA form, the CDR3 reads TGTGCCAGCAGTGTGAACTCTGAAGCTTTCTTT. Translated, it gives CASSVNSEAFF.

V gene TRBV11-3 combines with J gene TRBJ1-6; D might be TRBD1 (5 bases). Germline V gene lookup returns CDR1 SGHNT and CDR2 YENEEA. The CDR3 consists of 14 residues. With 5 bases removed from V and 6 bases from J, the gap between germline ends came to 11 bases. CDR3 sequence: CASSPRGPNSPLHF. In DNA, the CDR3 is TGTGCCAGCAGCCCGCGGGGACCTAATTCACCCCTCCACTTT.

This chain links TRBV20-1 with TRBJ1-4; D perhaps matches TRBD1 (5 bases). Deletions cut 0 bases from V and 8 bases from J, with 10 bases between. CDR1 is DFQATT and CDR2 is SNEGSKA in the germline V gene (reference sequence). The CDR3 spans 13 residues. Here the CDR3 reads CSAREGALEKLFF. The CDR3 bases are TGCAGTGCTAGAGAAGGGGCGTTGGAAAAACTGTTTTTT.

The gene calls are TRBV9 and TRBJ2-7; 9 bases match TRBD2. Looked up from germline, CDR1 is SGDLS and CDR2 is YYNGEE. This CDR3 region has 15 residues. J lost 1 base, V lost 4 bases, and 6 bases had no gene match. The CDR3 DNA reads as TGTGCCAGCAGCCTACAAGCGGGAGGATCCTACGAGCAGTACTTC. Translation: CASSLQAGGSYEQYF.

This rearrangement joins TRBV11-2 to TRBJ2-7, with D unresolved. The CDR3 totals 12 residues. The ends were cut back, 6 bases at V and 9 bases at J, with 15 bases in the middle. Germline V gene lookup returns CDR1 SGHAT and CDR2 FQNNGV. The CDR3 DNA is TGTGCCAGCAGTTCCGCCTTGGGCGGGCAGTACTTC. This encodes CASSSALGGQYF.

This clonotype was counted many times. V and J are TRBV5-1 and TRBJ1-1; 10 bases fit TRBD1. CDR3 length: 13 amino acids. Germline-derived CDR1 and CDR2 are SGHRS and YFSETQ. The ends lost 4 bases at V and 5 bases at J; junction bases unmatched: 2. CDR3 nucleotides: TGCGCCAGCAGCGAGGGACAGGGGACTGAAGCTTTCTTT. It yields the protein CASSEGQGTEAFF.

This clonotype was counted a few times. The chain couples TRBV20-1 to TRBJ2-3; D perhaps matches TRBD2 (6 bases). Trimming took off 6 bases at V and 1 base at J, with 17 bases between the two ends. CDR3 length equals 15 residues. The germline V gene encodes CDR1 DFQATT and CDR2 SNEGSKA (reference sequence). CDR3 DNA sequence: TGCAGTGCCCCCCCTACGGGACTCGGCACAGATACGCAGTATTTT. Encoded protein: CSAPPTGLGTDTQYF.

This clonotype appeared a few times. The chain carries TRBV7-9 and TRBJ2-3; D call uncertain. V lost 2 bases to trimming and J lost 1 base, with 4 bases between them. CDR1 and CDR2 (germline): SEHNR, FQNEAQ (reference sequence). This CDR3 region has 13 residues. CDR3 amino acids: CASSLFGTDTQYF. The CDR3 region has the DNA TGTGCCAGCAGCTTATTCGGCACAGATACGCAGTATTTT.

This clonotype appeared a few times. The V gene is TRBV4-3, the J gene TRBJ2-3, with 8 bases identical to TRBD2. CDR1 LGHNA and CDR2 YSLEER come from the germline V gene. V dropped 0 bases and J dropped 3; count of bases not matched to a gene: 8. CDR3 size: 17 residues. DNA for the CDR3: TGCGCCAGCAGCCAAGATCCAGCGACTAGCGTTACAGATACGCAGTATTTT. Its protein is CASSQDPATSVTDTQYF.

This clonotype was detected only a few times. The chain recombines TRBV29-1 with TRBJ1-2; the D gene is possibly TRBD1 (6 bases). Germline V gene lookup returns CDR1 SQVTM and CDR2 ANQGSEA. Trimming removed 5 bases at V and 3 bases at J, with 13 bases between. This CDR3 is built from 13 residues. The CDR3 loop is CSVFGTKHYGYTF. The CDR3 bases are TGCAGCGTTTTTGGGACAAAACACTATGGCTACACCTTC.

This chain connects TRBV9 to TRBJ2-4; 7 nucleotides line up with TRBD2. Germline V gene lookup returns CDR1 SGDLS and CDR2 YYNGEE. The CDR3 is 17 residues long. Trimming removed 3 bases from V and 2 bases from J; junction bases left unmatched: 11. This CDR3 reads CASSAEPLGGTKNIQYF. The CDR3 nucleotides read TGTGCCAGCAGCGCCGAGCCCCTGGGGGGGACCAAAAACATTCAGTACTTC.

The J gene is TRBJ2-3, the V gene TRBV5-1, with 7 positions matching TRBD1. The trim removed 7 bases at V and 0 bases at J, leaving 8 bases unmatched. Per the germline V gene, CDR1 is SGHRS and CDR2 is YFSETQ. This CDR3 contains 15 residues. The CDR3 here is CASRTGVTSTDTQYF. The DNA of the CDR3 is TGCGCCAGCCGAACAGGGGTTACTAGCACAGATACGCAGTATTTT.

The chain combines TRBV19 with TRBJ1-2; no clear D. The CDR3 runs to 13 residues. Germline V gene data show CDR1 as LNHDA and CDR2 as SQIVND (reference sequence). V gave up 7 bases and J gave up 2 bases, with 11 bases separating them. The CDR3 region is CASTLQANYGYTF. The CDR3 DNA reads as TGTGCCAGTACCCTGCAAGCCAACTATGGCTACACCTTC.

The DNA for the CDR3 is TGCAGTGCGGAATCAATAGCGGCGAATTCCTACGAGCAGTACTTC. Its translation: CSAESIAANSYEQYF. The chain recombines TRBV20-1 with TRBJ2-7, with a weak D call TRBD2 (6 bases). Germline V gene lookup returns CDR1 DFQATT and CDR2 SNEGSKA (reference sequence). V was pared by 6 bases and J by 1 base, with 19 bases between. The CDR3 is 15 residues long.

As DNA, the CDR3 is TGTGCCACCAGCGTGAGATCAGGGATATTAGAGACCCAGTACTTC. This sequence encodes CATSVRSGILETQYF. The chain carries TRBV15 and TRBJ2-5, with D possibly matching TRBD1 (5 bases). The CDR3 has 15 amino acids. V was pared by 5 bases and J by 4 bases, with 17 bases between. Germline V gene sequence: CDR1 LNHNV, CDR2 YYDKDF (reference sequence).

This clonotype showed up just a few times. This chain uses TRBV7-9 with TRBJ2-1; 7 positions match TRBD2. Trimming cost V 9 bases and J 8 bases; bases outside gene matches: 4. Per germline, CDR1 SEHNR and CDR2 FQNEAQ (reference sequence). The CDR3 is 11 residues long. The CDR3 here is CASTSVDEQFF. The CDR3 nucleotides read TGTGCCAGTACTAGCGTCGATGAGCAGTTCTTC.

This clonotype was recorded a few times. This chain links TRBV20-1 with TRBJ2-5, with D possibly being TRBD2 (7 bases). Germline loops: CDR1 DFQATT, CDR2 SNEGSKA (reference sequence). V lost 5 bases, J lost 2 bases, and 15 bases lay in between. The CDR3 loop spans 14 amino acids. The CDR3 DNA reads as TGCAGTGCTTACGGCGGGGGCATTCAAGAGACCCAGTACTTC. Its protein is CSAYGGGIQETQYF.

The chain carries TRBV7-3 and TRBJ1-1; a weak D match, TRBD1 (6 bases). CDR1 is SGHTA and CDR2 is FQGTGA in the germline V gene. Trimming stripped 3 bases from V and 4 bases from J, with 12 bases between. The CDR3 has 14 residues. CDR3 region: CASSFDRYSTEAFF. CDR3 DNA sequence: TGTGCCAGCAGCTTCGACAGGTACAGCACTGAAGCTTTCTTT.

This clonotype appeared once. The CDR3: CASSDRDRVYEQYF. In nucleotides, the CDR3 is TGTGCCAGCAGTGACCGGGACAGGGTCTACGAGCAGTACTTC. This chain links TRBV2 with TRBJ2-7, with TRBD1 identical over 9 bases. The CDR3 extends over 14 amino acids. Germline CDR1 is SNHLY and CDR2 is FYNNEI. J lost 3 bases, V lost 3 bases, and 3 bases had no gene match.

In this sample, this clonotype turned up a few times. The CDR3 is CASSLPSQVYTF. The CDR3, as DNA: TGTGCCAGCAGTTTGCCGTCTCAGGTCTACACCTTC. This chain uses TRBV6-5 with TRBJ1-2, with D hard to call. Trimming left V 4 bases short and J 10 bases short, with 13 bases between. The CDR3 runs to 12 residues. Germline lookup yields CDR1 MNHEY and CDR2 SVGAGI.

V and J are TRBV27 and TRBJ1-2, with unresolved D. CDR1 and CDR2 (germline): MNHEY, SMNVEV (reference sequence). V lost 0 bases and J 2 bases, leaving 7 bases between the germline ends. This CDR3 is built from 14 residues. DNA of the CDR3: TGTGCCAGCAGTTTATCGGTCCGCAACTATGGCTACACCTTC. Residues: CASSLSVRNYGYTF.

The table lists this clonotype with many counts. The J gene is TRBJ2-1, the V gene TRBV7-2, with D possibly called TRBD1 or TRBD2 (5 bases each). CDR3 length: 13 residues. With 7 bases removed from V and 9 bases from J, the gap between germline ends came to 16 bases. Germline-derived CDR1 and CDR2 are SGHTA and FQGNSA. The CDR3 region has the DNA TGTGCCAGCATCCGGGACCCCCGGGGTGAGCAGTTCTTC. Amino acids: CASIRDPRGEQFF.

This clonotype was seen a few times. V is TRBV4-3 and J is TRBJ1-1, with D perhaps matching TRBD1 (6 bases). Trimming stripped 1 base from V and 1 base from J, with 7 bases between. Germline lookup yields CDR1 LGHNA and CDR2 YSLEER. This CDR3 is 14 amino acids long. The CDR3 DNA is TGCGCCAGCAGCCAAGTGGACAGGAACACTGAAGCTTTCTTT. It specifies CASSQVDRNTEAFF.

The chain is built from TRBV20-1 and TRBJ1-2; 7 nucleotides match TRBD1. Germline assignment: CDR1 DFQATT and CDR2 SNEGSKA (reference sequence). With 6 bases clipped from V and 6 bases from J, the junction kept 10 bases outside the gene matches. There are 13 residues in the CDR3. The CDR3 DNA is TGCAGTGCCAGGGGTGACAGGGCCGATGGCTACACCTTC. As protein: CSARGDRADGYTF.

The chain couples TRBV20-1 to TRBJ1-2; 8 bases line up with TRBD1. Germline CDR1 DFQATT, CDR2 SNEGSKA (reference sequence). V shed 3 bases and J 8 bases; nucleotides not matched to a gene: 8. The CDR3 has 13 residues. CDR3: CSASFRGPRGYTF. CDR3 DNA: TGCAGTGCTAGCTTCAGGGGGCCACGGGGCTACACCTTC.

This clonotype was seen more than once but under ten times. The chain joins TRBV12-3 or TRBV12-4 to TRBJ2-2, with 8 nucleotides matching TRBD1. V dropped 4 bases and J dropped 5; count of bases not matched to a gene: 6. This CDR3 comprises 15 residues. The DNA for the CDR3 is TGTGCCAGCAGTTACGGGACAGGTTTGACCGGGGAGCTGTTTTTT. Translated: CASSYGTGLTGELFF.

The table lists this clonotype with many counts. The V and J genes are TRBV5-1 and TRBJ2-1; 7 bases match TRBD2. Trimming at V came to 2 bases and at J to 1 base, leaving 0 bases not matched to a gene. This CDR3 comprises 14 residues. Germline CDR1 is SGHRS and CDR2 is YFSETQ. CDR3 protein: CASSFGGSYNEQFF. The CDR3 coding sequence is TGCGCCAGCAGCTTCGGGGGGTCCTACAATGAGCAGTTCTTC.

In its sample, this clonotype was seen a few times. V is TRBV20-1 and J is TRBJ2-2, with 8 nucleotides matching TRBD1. Germline-derived CDR1 and CDR2 are DFQATT and SNEGSKA (reference sequence). J gave up 5 bases and V 5 bases, and 7 bases lay outside the gene matches. CDR3 size: 14 residues. The CDR3 sequence: CSARGQGATGELFF. CDR3 nucleotide sequence: TGCAGTGCTCGAGGTCAGGGGGCAACCGGGGAGCTGTTTTTT.